These 26 T cell receptor beta chains were sequenced from one sample in a study of blood T cell repertoires in COVID-19 (dated by TCRdb to 2018 to 2021). The library was obtained by the immunoSEQ multiplex PCR assay. TCRdb's version of the immuneACCESS table is confined to in-frame rearrangements and falls short of the full clone set. An unresolved V gene accounts for under half of the shortfall where checked; the remainder is of unknown origin. The sample data list about 200,000 clones, and approximately 90% of these were observed just once. 5.5% to 8% of the sample comes from the top ten. The sequencing input was peripheral blood. Every receptor here comes from a man aged 60 to 69 who had recovered from COVID-19.

The count of this clone is one. The chain uses TRBV7-7 and TRBJ2-1; 9 bases agree with TRBD2. CDR3 length equals 14 residues. CDR1 SSHAT and CDR2 FNYEAQ come from the germline V gene (reference sequence). Trimming cost V 2 bases and J 4 bases; bases outside gene matches: 0. CDR3 coding DNA: TGTGCCAGCAGCTTAAGCGGGGGGTACAATGAGCAGTTCTTC. Translated, it gives CASSLSGGYNEQFF. The full variable domain, rest sourced from reference TRBV7-7 and TRBJ2-1, is GAGVSQSPRYKVTKRGQDVTLRCDPISSHATLYWYQQALGQGPEFLTYFNYEAQPDKSGLPSDRFSAERPEGSISTLTIQRTEQRDSAMYRCASSLSGGYNEQFFGPGTRLTVL.

This chain links TRBV9 with TRBJ2-1; a possible D gene is TRBD2 (5 bases). The CDR3 length is 14 residues. Germline V gene sequence: CDR1 SGDLS, CDR2 YYNGEE. V dropped 4 bases and J dropped 2 bases, with 10 bases sitting between them. The CDR3 nucleotides are TGTGCCAGCAGCAAAACCGGGACCTACAATGAGCAGTTCTTC. Translated, it gives CASSKTGTYNEQFF.

V usage is TRBV13 and J usage is TRBJ2-5, with 7 bases lining up with TRBD2. CDR3 size: 15 residues. After removal of 0 bases from V and 1 base from J, the junction contained 2 bases not matched to a gene. Germline V gene lookup returns CDR1 PRHDT and CDR2 FYEKMQ (reference sequence). The CDR3 DNA reads as TGTGCCAGCAGCTTAGGGGGGGGGACCCAAGAGACCCAGTACTTC. It specifies CASSLGGGTQETQYF.

The chain couples TRBV6-5 to TRBJ2-7, with D unresolved. V lost 6 bases to trimming and J lost 6 bases, with 15 bases between them. Per germline, CDR1 MNHEY and CDR2 SVGAGI. The CDR3 length is 13 residues. This chain's CDR3 is CASSGGNDSEQYF. The CDR3 nucleotides are TGTGCCAGCAGCGGCGGTAATGATAGCGAGCAGTACTTC.

The gene calls are TRBV5-4 and TRBJ2-7; 7 bases are shared with TRBD2. The CDR3 has 13 residues. With 0 bases clipped from V and 6 bases from J, the junction kept 3 bases outside the gene matches. CDR1 and CDR2 from the germline V gene are SGHNT and YYREEE (reference sequence). The CDR3 loop reads CASSLVGGGEQYF. The CDR3 DNA is TGTGCCAGCAGCTTGGTGGGCGGGGGCGAGCAGTACTTC.

The rearrangement joins TRBV7-9 to TRBJ2-3; D remains unclear. Germline loops: CDR1 SEHNR, CDR2 FQNEAQ (reference sequence). Deletions cut 5 bases from V and 7 bases from J, with 7 bases between. CDR3 length: 11 amino acids. The DNA for the CDR3 is TGTGCCAGCAGCCCCCAGAATACGCAGTATTTT. This sequence encodes CASSPQNTQYF.

The chain carries TRBV30 and TRBJ2-7; the match to TRBD2 covers 14 bases. Looked up from germline, CDR1 is GTSNPN and CDR2 is SVGIG (reference sequence). The CDR3 sequence is 14 residues long. With V trimmed by 5 bases and J by 5 bases, 5 bases remained unmatched. The CDR3 nucleotides are TGTGCCTGGTCCACGGGACTAGCGGGAGACGAGCAGTACTTC. Translating gives CAWSTGLAGDEQYF.

The chain couples TRBV27 to TRBJ2-7; 10 nucleotides agree with TRBD1. This CDR3 is built from 14 residues. CDR1 and CDR2 (germline): MNHEY, SMNVEV (reference sequence). V was pared by 6 bases and J by 3 bases, with 5 bases of the junction left unmatched. CDR3 coding DNA: TGTGCCAGCAGCCGGACAGGGGGTAACTACGAGCAGTACTTC. Residues: CASSRTGGNYEQYF.

The genes are TRBV5-4 and TRBJ1-1; 7 bases are a match to TRBD1. Trimming took 4 bases from V and 5 from J; bases not matched to a gene: 2. CDR1 and CDR2 from the germline V gene are SGHNT and YYREEE (reference sequence). The CDR3 totals 12 residues. The CDR3 DNA reads as TGTGCCAGCAGCAAGGGGGCTACTGAAGCTTTCTTT. Translation: CASSKGATEAFF.

This chain links TRBV9 with TRBJ2-1, with 8 bases matching TRBD2. The CDR3 consists of 15 residues. Germline V CDR1 and CDR2: SGDLS, YYNGEE. The ends lost 4 bases at V and 14 bases at J; junction bases unmatched: 17. The CDR3 DNA reads as TGTGCCAGCAGCCCAACCGATGCTAGCGGGTCTATGAAGTTCTTC. It codes for CASSPTDASGSMKFF.

This chain connects TRBV5-4 to TRBJ2-2; the match to TRBD2 covers 8 bases. The germline gives CDR1 SGHNT, CDR2 YYREEE (reference sequence). The CDR3 length is 15 residues. V lost 3 bases, J lost 5 bases, and 6 bases stayed unmatched. The CDR3 here is CASSWPGGATGELFF. In DNA, the CDR3 is TGTGCCAGCAGCTGGCCGGGGGGGGCGACCGGGGAGCTGTTTTTT.

This chain joins TRBV6-5 and TRBJ2-1; weak D call: TRBD1 (5 bases). In germline, CDR1 is MNHEY, CDR2 SVGAGI. This CDR3 contains 16 residues. Trimming cost V 0 bases and J 10 bases, with 19 bases left between them. The CDR3 is CASSYSGVESSEEQFF. In nucleotides, the CDR3 is TGTGCCAGCAGTTACTCAGGGGTAGAATCCTCCGAGGAGCAGTTCTTC.

The V and J genes are TRBV7-8 and TRBJ1-3; no firm D call. CDR1 SGHVS and CDR2 FQNEAQ come from the germline V gene. CDR3 size: 15 residues. V lost 3 bases and J lost 3, with 12 bases in between. CDR3 residues: CASSFLHSDGNTIYF. DNA of the CDR3: TGTGCCAGCAGCTTTTTACATTCTGATGGAAACACCATATATTTT.

The chain has TRBV19 and TRBJ1-1; weak D call: TRBD1 (5 bases). V was pared by 6 bases and J by 3 bases, with 11 bases between. There are 13 residues in the CDR3. Germline CDR1 LNHDA, CDR2 SQIVND (reference sequence). The CDR3 spells CASRRGGYTEAFF. The CDR3 bases are TGTGCCAGTAGGCGCGGGGGTTACACTGAAGCTTTCTTT.

V usage is TRBV19 and J usage is TRBJ1-5; 7 bases match TRBD1. Germline V gene sequence: CDR1 LNHDA, CDR2 SQIVND (reference sequence). This CDR3 is 16 amino acids long. V was clipped by 7 bases and J by 0 bases; unmatched bases: 9. In DNA form, the CDR3 reads TGTGCCAGTACTAAAGGGACAGTCTTTAGCAATCAGCCCCAGCATTTT. Translating gives CASTKGTVFSNQPQHF. The full variable domain, with the rest looked up from reference TRBV19 and TRBJ1-5, is DGGITQSPKYLFRKEGQNVTLSCEQNLNHDAMYWYRQDPGQGLRLIYYSQIVNDFQKGDIAEGYSVSREKKESFPLTVTSAQKNPTAFYLCASTKGTVFSNQPQHFGDGTRLSIL.

This clone has only one observation. The chain carries TRBV7-8 and TRBJ1-5, with 7 bases aligning to TRBD1. Germline V gives CDR1 SGHVS, CDR2 FQNEAQ. This CDR3 comprises 16 residues. V shed 4 bases and J 5 bases; nucleotides not matched to a gene: 11. The CDR3 region is CASSYSGTARDQPQHF. The CDR3 bases are TGTGCCAGCAGCTACTCCGGGACAGCGCGGGATCAGCCCCAGCATTTT. Filled out from reference TRBV7-8 and TRBJ1-5, the complete variable domain reads GAGVSQSPRYKVAKRGQDVALRCDPISGHVSLFWYQQALGQGPEFLTYFQNEAQLDKSGLPSDRFFAERPEGSVSTLKIQRTQQEDSAVYLCASSYSGTARDQPQHFGDGTRLSIL.

This clone was detected a few times. The chain couples TRBV7-9 to TRBJ2-7; TRBD1 aligns across 9 bases. Trimming removed 2 bases from V and 5 bases from J; junction bases left unmatched: 7. The CDR3 length is 15 residues. Germline values: CDR1 SEHNR, CDR2 FQNEAQ (reference sequence). In DNA form, the CDR3 reads TGTGCCAGCAGCTTATCCGGGACAGGGTCTCACGAGCAGTACTTC. Protein: CASSLSGTGSHEQYF.

The J gene is TRBJ1-3, the V gene TRBV3-1 (or the pseudogene TRBV3-2), with D tentatively TRBD1 (5 bases). CDR1 LGHDT and CDR2 YNNKEL come from the germline V gene (reference sequence). Deletions cut 1 base from V and 4 bases from J, with 14 bases between. CDR3 length: 16 amino acids. The CDR3 DNA is TGTGCCAGCAGCCAAGGGAGGAGGGGCACAGGAAACACCATATATTTT. Its translation is CASSQGRRGTGNTIYF.

The V call is TRBV6-5, the J call TRBJ1-6; a weak D match, TRBD1 (5 bases). The germline CDR1 and CDR2 sequences are MNHEY and SVGAGI. Trimming took off 5 bases at V and 7 bases at J, with 9 bases between the two ends. The CDR3 consists of 13 residues. In DNA form, the CDR3 reads TGTGCCAGCAGTCTCCCAGGGAATTCACCCCTCCACTTT. Residues: CASSLPGNSPLHF.

This clone appeared a few times. The CDR3 sequence: CASSVEPGDTYGYTF. The CDR3 nucleotides read TGTGCCAGCAGCGTAGAACCCGGGGATACCTATGGCTACACCTTC. This rearrangement joins TRBV9 to TRBJ1-2, with unresolved D. Between the trimmed V and J ends, which lost 0 bases and 4 bases, there was a span of 13 bases. Germline V gene data show CDR1 as SGDLS and CDR2 as YYNGEE. This CDR3 is 15 amino acids long.

The chain has TRBV27 and TRBJ1-2; D might be TRBD1 (6 bases). The CDR3 has 14 amino acids. Trimming shortened V by 6 bases and J by 3 bases, and 14 bases separated the two germline ends. CDR1 is MNHEY and CDR2 is SMNVEV in the germline V gene (reference sequence). The CDR3 region is CASRQAGADYGYTF. The CDR3 coding sequence is TGTGCCAGCAGACAGGCGGGGGCGGACTATGGCTACACCTTC.

The V gene is TRBV28, the J gene TRBJ2-1, with 10 bases fitting TRBD2. Germline V gives CDR1 MDHEN, CDR2 SYDVKM. The CDR3 consists of 16 residues. V shed 3 bases and J 0 bases; nucleotides not matched to a gene: 2. The CDR3 here is CASSLPSGSSYNEQFF. CDR3 in DNA: TGTGCCAGCAGTTTGCCTAGCGGGAGCTCCTACAATGAGCAGTTCTTC. The full variable domain, rest sourced from reference TRBV28 and TRBJ2-1, is DVKVTQSSRYLVKRTGEKVFLECVQDMDHENMFWYRQDPGLGLRLIYFSYDVKMKEKGDIPEGYSVSREKKERFSLILESASTNQTSMYLCASSLPSGSSYNEQFFGPGTRLTVL.

CDR3 sequence reads: CASRNPGLEFPNTQYF. DNA of the CDR3: TGTGCCAGTAGAAACCCGGGACTAGAATTTCCAAATACGCAGTATTTT. The gene calls are TRBV19 and TRBJ2-3; 8 positions match TRBD2. Germline V lookup: CDR1 LNHDA, CDR2 SQIVND (reference sequence). The CDR3 is made up of 16 amino acids. J gave up 7 bases and V 6 bases, and 15 bases lay outside the gene matches.

The genes are TRBV11-3 and TRBJ2-7; D remains unclear. Germline CDR1 and CDR2: SGHNT and YENEEA. There are 14 residues in the CDR3. V was cut by 4 bases and J by 0 bases, with 10 bases left in between. CDR3 nucleotide sequence: TGTGCCAGCAGCTCAGATCCGGGCTCCTACGAGCAGTACTTC. Protein sequence: CASSSDPGSYEQYF.

This clone was seen only a few times. The sample has other DNA sequences that encode this CDR3 too. The gene calls are TRBV7-2 and TRBJ1-1; D possibly corresponds to TRBD1 (5 bases). The CDR3 consists of 15 residues. Trimming cost V 5 bases and J 1 base, with 14 bases left between them. The germline gives CDR1 SGHTA, CDR2 FQGNSA. The CDR3 here is CASSGGGRGNTEAFF. The DNA for the CDR3 is TGTGCCAGCAGCGGGGGTGGGCGGGGGAACACTGAAGCTTTCTTT.

V is TRBV19 and J is TRBJ1-3; maybe TRBD1 (5 bases). Germline V gene data show CDR1 as LNHDA and CDR2 as SQIVND (reference sequence). The ends were cut back, 3 bases at V and 7 bases at J, with 16 bases in the middle. The CDR3 loop spans 15 amino acids. The CDR3 coding sequence is TGTGCCAGTAGTATCGGTGCCGGGGGAGCCAACACCATATATTTT. Protein: CASSIGAGGANTIYF.